This T cell receptor (beta chain) was sequenced in a study of tumor-infiltrating lymphocytes in primary liver carcinoma (dated by TCRdb to between 2016 and 2019). Regarding the study in general: Hepatocellular carcinoma (four) or combined HCC and intrahepatic cholangiocarcinoma (one) was present in the five patients, who were three men and two women aged 30 to 69 years. The study combined TCRbeta repertoire sequencing, expression microarrays and whole-exome sequencing across five regions of each liver tumor, with adjacent normal tissue and blood. Each sample produced about 3.5 to 7.5 million productive TCRbeta reads, and read depth showed no significant difference between tissue types. The tumors of the five patients were staged as T1-T3 N0M0, with maximum diameters ranging from roughly 4 to 10 cm. A total of roughly 35 specimens from 5 patients underwent TCRbeta repertoire sequencing, comprising about 25 tumor regions, 5 adjacent noncancerous liver tissues and 5 peripheral blood samples. Reproducibility between technical replicate repertoires was high, with correlation coefficients above 0.95 and mean shared-clone rates about 0.9. Overall study outcomes, separate from this receptor: The top 250 clones made up a significantly larger repertoire fraction in tumors than in blood (p = 0.039). Because sequencing covered only the TCR beta chain and unpaired alpha chains were not captured, true repertoire diversity is likely underestimated. Repertoire overlap was higher between tumor regions (mean roughly 35%) than tumor-adjacent (approximately 17%) or tumor-blood (approximately 14%) pairs, consistent with antigen-driven expansion. The study included only four or five patients, and the authors note findings should be validated in a larger study. Because the samples were bulk and unsorted, CD4+ and CD8+ T cell repertoires could not be compared.

Using a constant-region primer and ProtoScript II reverse transcriptase, TCRbeta-specific cDNA was reverse-transcribed from around 520 ng total RNA. Construction of the TCRbeta libraries relied on three nested rounds of multiplex PCR, following a slightly modified ARM-PCR procedure. The first two PCR rounds used multiplex TRBV1-TRBV30 forward primers with a Cbeta reverse primer, each for 10 cycles. Sample barcodes and Illumina adapters were added in a final 25-cycle PCR with Deep VentR polymerase. Before sequencing, amplicons of 200-500 bp were purified from gel using a QIAquick gel extraction kit. TCRbeta amplicons were sequenced on an Illumina HiSeq 2500 with 250-bp paired-end reads. The study's processing was this. To recover full CDR3 sequences, reads were quality-trimmed using Trimmomatic v0.33 and paired reads were then merged using FLASH v1.2.11. V, D and J germline segments were assigned to the rearranged TCRbeta sequences by MiGEC v1.2.1b. VDJtools v1.0.0 computed clonotype statistics and Shannon-Wiener diversity indices. To cut down on sampling bias, every analysis after diversity analysis relied on just the 250 most abundant clonotypes from each sample. In-frame beta chains were kept once TCRdb had trimmed the public reads at Q25 with fastp and called clones with MiXCR. For every CDR3 protein sequence, its rows merge into one entry that carries the most common genes and DNA. It is TCRdb's table, rather than the study itself, that gives the V and J calls and clone size. This sample has approximately 92,000 distinct CDR3 sequences in its table, and 68% of those were observed once. The ten largest clones represent more than 25% of the sample.

Without any cell sorting, total RNA and DNA were extracted together from around 18-30 mg of bulk tissue using the AllPrep DNA/RNA mini kit. Surgical resection was performed in China between 2015 and March 2016 on about 5 patients with histopathologically diagnosed primary liver carcinoma. At the time of sampling, the patients had chronic HBV infection and had not received any treatment. Pieces of fresh tumor and adjacent tissue were cut in half, with one half kept in RNAlater at -80 degrees C and the other half sent for histology. Reading the germline V gene gives CDR1 SGHAT and CDR2 FQNNGV. Measured from the cysteine to the phenylalanine, the CDR3 is 16 residues long. The read is trimmed to its CDR3 DNA, 48 bases read in frame from base 1. About this clonotype itself: Its antigen remains unidentified. Mismatch with germline at one junction end may stem from a read error.

This TCR derives from a man in his forties with primary liver carcinoma and hepatitis B virus infection. The V gene is TRBV11-2 and the J gene is TRBJ2-1; TRBD2 might be the D gene, on 6 matching bases. Sequenced input: tumor-adjacent normal liver tissue. The CDR3 here reads CASSLDIGLIMGEQFF. The DNA reads as follows: TGCGCCAGCAGCTTGGATATCGGACTAATCATGGGTGAGCAGTTCTTC. The CDR3 plus the reference TRBV11-2 and TRBJ2-1 genes for the other parts give the full variable domain: EAGVAQSPRYKIIEKRQSVAFWCNPISGHATLYWYQQILGQGPKLLIQFQNNGVVDDSQLPKDRFSAERLKGVDSTLKIQPAKLEDSAVYLCASSLDIGLIMGEQFFGPGTRLTVL.